This is a list of T cell receptor beta chains from one sample in a study of beta chain features in type 1 diabetes. This table comes from immunoSEQ multiplex PCR, and its TCRdb copy is limited to in-frame clones, with some not included. The table lists about 370,000 clones, 9.6% of them singletons, with about 0.64% in the top ten. The sample was central memory CD4+ T cells from blood. The source is a man younger than 45 with type 1 diabetes. Each CDR3 is given with its conserved first and last residue. Fields, in order: D gene, V gene, clone size, J gene, CDR3 DNA, CDR3 protein. D genes are given only for firm matches. Size values are once, few and many counts, or a class for expanded clones, and some rows have none.

NA	TRBV7-9	many	TRBJ1-1	TGTGCCAGCAGCTTAGCGAACCTACGAGGTGCCATGAACACTGAAGCTTTCTTT	CASSLANLRGAMNTEAFF
NA	TRBV6-5	few	TRBJ1-5	TGTGCCAGCAGTGGGCCCTCCAATCAGCCCCAGCATTTT	CASSGPSNQPQHF
TRBD1	TRBV7-3	many	TRBJ1-1	TGTGCCAGCAGCCCGCAGGGGGTCAACACTGAAGCTTTCTTT	CASSPQGVNTEAFF
NA	TRBV5-6	NA	TRBJ2-1	TGTGCCAGCAGCTTCCGCCCAATAGGAAATGAGCAGTTCTTC	CASSFRPIGNEQFF
NA	TRBV4-1	few	TRBJ2-7	TGCGCCAGCAGCCAAGTTCAGGGGATCTACGAGCAGTACTTC	CASSQVQGIYEQYF
NA	TRBV4-3	few	TRBJ2-1	TGCGCCAGCAGCCAAGAAAGGGGGGCTCATACCCTTGAGCAGTTCTTC	CASSQERGAHTLEQFF
NA	TRBV28	NA	TRBJ2-1	TGTGCCAGCAGTTTATTGCCGGGTGACAATGAGCAGTTCTTC	CASSLLPGDNEQFF
NA	TRBV5-6	NA	TRBJ1-1	TGTGCCAGCAGCTTTAGGTGGACTGAAGCTTTCTTT	CASSFRWTEAFF
NA	TRBV7-9	few	TRBJ2-6	TGTGCCAGCAGCACCCAGACAGGTACTTACTCTGGGGCCAACGTCCTGACTTTC	CASSTQTGTYSGANVLTF
TRBD2	TRBV28	many	TRBJ2-3	TGTGCCAGCAGTCTACTAGGTAGCGGGGATATTACAGATACGCAGTATTTT	CASSLLGSGDITDTQYF
NA	TRBV7-9	once	TRBJ2-7	TGTGCCAGCAGCCGACAGGACCTATACGAGCAGTACTTC	CASSRQDLYEQYF
NA	TRBV5-1	NA	TRBJ2-2	TGCGCCAGCAGCTTGCTGCCGACTTCACTCACCGGGGAGCTGTTTTTT	CASSLLPTSLTGELFF
NA	TRBV4-1	few	TRBJ2-1	TGCGCCAGCAGCCAAGGGACATCCTACAATGAGCAGTTCTTC	CASSQGTSYNEQFF
NA	TRBV7-2	NA	TRBJ1-2	TGTGCCAGCAGCTTAGGACAGGACACCTATGGCTACACCTTC	CASSLGQDTYGYTF
NA	TRBV19	NA	TRBJ1-1	TGTGCCAGCCGAGGAGGGGGGCGGACTATGAACACTGAAGCTTTCTTT	CASRGGGRTMNTEAFF
TRBD2	TRBV19	NA	TRBJ2-7	TGTGCCAGTAGTACTAGCGGGAGGGCCTACGAGCAGTACTTC	CASSTSGRAYEQYF
TRBD2	TRBV5-4	NA	TRBJ2-1	TGTGCCAGCAGCTTGGTACTAGCGGGCAACAATGAGCAGTTCTTC	CASSLVLAGNNEQFF
NA	TRBV6-5	few	TRBJ2-5	TGTGCCAGCAGTGTCGACAGTTGGGAGACCCAGTACTTC	CASSVDSWETQYF
TRBD1	TRBV7-9	few	TRBJ1-6	TGTGCCAGCAGCCAGGCCGGGACAGCGATAGGATCACCCCTCCACTTT	CASSQAGTAIGSPLHF
TRBD1	TRBV7-9	few	TRBJ2-1	TGTGCCAGCAGCACTGGACAGGGGCCCTACAATGAGCAGTTCTTC	CASSTGQGPYNEQFF
NA	TRBV7-9	few	TRBJ1-2	TGTGCCAGCAGCCAGGGACCGATTAACTATGGCTACACCTTC	CASSQGPINYGYTF
NA	TRBV30	NA	TRBJ1-1	TGTGCCTGTGACCAGGGGAGCACTGAAGCTTTCTTT	CACDQGSTEAFF
TRBD1	TRBV10-3	many	TRBJ2-7	TGTGCCATCAGTCCGGGACAGAGCTCCTACGAGCAGTACTTC	CAISPGQSSYEQYF
TRBD1	TRBV5-1	NA	TRBJ2-6	TGCGCCAGCAGCTTGGACCAAACAGGGGGCTCTGGGGCCAACGTCCTGACTTTC	CASSLDQTGGSGANVLTF
TRBD1	TRBV6-1	NA	TRBJ2-5	TGTGCCAGCAGTGAAGGAGGGGGCAGCGAGACCCAGTACTTC	CASSEGGGSETQYF
NA	TRBV27	many	TRBJ1-1	TGTGCCAGCAGTTTCTATAGGACCGGGAACACTGAAGCTTTCTTT	CASSFYRTGNTEAFF
NA	TRBV30	few	TRBJ2-2	TGTGCCTGGAGTTACAGGAACACCGGGGAGCTGTTTTTT	CAWSYRNTGELFF
TRBD1	TRBV7-9	NA	TRBJ1-4	TGTGCCAGCAGCCCGGGACAGGGACGAGGAGAAAAACTGTTTTTT	CASSPGQGRGEKLFF
NA	TRBV15	NA	TRBJ1-5	TGTGCCACCAGCAGAGATCGGACATGGTCCAGGAATCAGCCCCAGCATTTT	CATSRDRTWSRNQPQHF
NA	TRBV28	few	TRBJ2-7	TGTGCCAGCAGTTATCTTCCACCGAGCTCCTACGAGCAGTACTTC	CASSYLPPSSYEQYF
NA	TRBV28	many	TRBJ1-2	TGTGCCAGCAGTTTAATCTCGGCTGACTATGGCTACACCTTC	CASSLISADYGYTF
NA	TRBV4-2	NA	TRBJ1-1	TGTGCCAGCAGCCTTCAGGTGAACACTGAAGCTTTCTTT	CASSLQVNTEAFF
TRBD1	TRBV18	NA	TRBJ1-2	TGTGCCAGCTCACCCCAGGGACAGAACTATGGCTACACCTTC	CASSPQGQNYGYTF
NA	TRBV29-1	many	TRBJ1-1	TGCAGCGTTGTAGAGAACACTGAAGCTTTCTTT	CSVVENTEAFF
NA	TRBV2	few	TRBJ2-7	TGTGCCAGCACCTCTCGCGCGTTTTGGTACTTC	CASTSRAFWYF
NA	TRBV11-3	NA	TRBJ2-1	TGTGCCAGCAGCTTAGCAGTCAATGAGCAGTTCTTC	CASSLAVNEQFF